The subject of this entry is one TCR beta chain. The sample originates from a study of T cells after yellow fever vaccination. Study in general: For low cell numbers, libraries were made with SMART-Seq v4 Ultra Low Input.

Each CDR3 protein gets one entry after TCRdb re-called the 5' RACE reads with MiXCR. The sample contains 500,000 to 650,000 distinct CDR3 sequences, 17% of which appear only once. This CDR3 has 12 residues. Germline V gene sequence: CDR1 SQVTM, CDR2 ANQGSEA. This TCR was sampled from a man younger than 35 who received the YFV17D yellow fever vaccine. The rearrangement joins TRBV29-1 to TRBJ1-1; D may be TRBD1 (5 bases). Sequenced here: PBMCs, sampled around 5 days after the first yellow fever vaccination. Here the CDR3 DNA reads TGCGGGGCGCGCAGGGTCAACACTGAAGCTTTCTTT. Translating gives CGARRVNTEAFF.